Listed here is a single T cell receptor (beta chain). What it recognizes is unknown. It was with unique molecular identifiers that the TCRbeta library was prepared. TCRdb ran MiXCR on the PCR reads and lists one entry per CDR3 protein. This sample has some 290,000 distinct CDR3 sequences, with 23% found just once. These data belong to a study of T-cell reconstitution after alpha-beta-depleted transplantation in children. Per the germline V gene, CDR1 is SSHAT and CDR2 is FNYEAQ (reference sequence). There are 13 residues in the CDR3. Trimming pared 1 base from V and 3 bases from J, leaving 7 bases between. Overall study results and limits: The main origin of T-cell counts and diversity one year after transplant was newly produced T cells. Several hundred expanded graft clones reportedly were the source of alpha-beta T cells about two months after transplant. Surviving recipient T cells and thymic progenitors produced the high day-60 TCRbeta diversity seen in some patients.

This chain uses TRBV7-7 with TRBJ2-7; D possibly corresponds to TRBD1 (5 bases). The sample in question was PBMCs, mostly from graft donor cells, obtained 180 days after TCRalphabeta/CD19-depleted stem cell transplant. This TCR was recovered from a male patient aged 5 to 17 who had a stem cell transplant for acute lymphoblastic leukemia, so the T cells may come from the graft donor. This CDR3 reads CASSLDQGYEQYF. The CDR3 DNA reads TGTGCCAGCAGCTTAGACCAGGGCTACGAGCAGTACTTC.